Listed below are T cell receptor beta chains from one sample, sequenced in a study of blood T cell repertoires in COVID-19. The assay was immunoSEQ multiplex PCR, and TCRdb's table has in-frame clones only and misses some. This sample has fewer than 250,000 clones, with around 82% found just once. Sequences were obtained from peripheral blood. These receptor sequences come from a woman aged 45-59 years with acute or convalescent COVID-19. Both conserved end residues are part of each CDR3. The order of the fields is CDR3 protein, CDR3 DNA, V gene, clone size, D gene, J gene. The D gene is left open where the match is weak. Size is stated for part of the rows, as once, few or many counts, or as a class when the clone is expanded.

CDR3aa: CASSPRLAGHYEQYF
CDR3nt: TGTGCCAGCAGTCCCCGACTAGCGGGGCACTACGAGCAGTACTTC
v_gene: TRBV6-6
abundance: NA
d_gene: TRBD2
j_gene: TRBJ2-7

CDR3aa: CSVGSTGTGNEKLFF
CDR3nt: TGCAGCGTTGGAAGCACCGGGACAGGGAATGAAAAACTGTTTTTT
v_gene: TRBV29-1
abundance: NA
d_gene: TRBD1
j_gene: TRBJ1-4

CDR3aa: CASSPDRETDTQYF
CDR3nt: TGTGCCAGCTCACCCGACAGGGAAACAGATACGCAGTATTTT
v_gene: TRBV18
abundance: NA
d_gene: TRBD1
j_gene: TRBJ2-3

CDR3aa: CASQGLATDTQYF
CDR3nt: TGTGCCAGCCAGGGACTAGCCACAGATACGCAGTATTTT
v_gene: TRBV2
abundance: NA
d_gene: TRBD2
j_gene: TRBJ2-3

CDR3aa: CASSPGREEGYEKLFF
CDR3nt: TGTGCCAGCAGCCCGGGACGCGAGGAGGGATATGAAAAACTGTTTTTT
v_gene: TRBV27
abundance: NA
d_gene: NA
j_gene: TRBJ1-4

CDR3aa: CASSGLAGGRANVLTF
CDR3nt: TGTGCCAGTAGTGGACTAGCGGGAGGTCGGGCCAACGTCCTGACTTTC
v_gene: TRBV19
abundance: NA
d_gene: TRBD2
j_gene: TRBJ2-6

CDR3aa: CASSRSAGDPYEQYF
CDR3nt: TGTGCCAGCTCACGTAGCGCGGGGGACCCCTACGAGCAGTACTTC
v_gene: TRBV18
abundance: NA
d_gene: TRBD2
j_gene: TRBJ2-7

CDR3aa: CASSLTGTPSNQPQHF
CDR3nt: TGCGCCAGCAGCTTGACCGGGACACCTAGCAATCAGCCCCAGCATTTT
v_gene: TRBV5-1
abundance: NA
d_gene: NA
j_gene: TRBJ1-5

CDR3aa: CASSGLDGSSRKLFF
CDR3nt: TGTGCCAGCAGTGGCTTGGACGGGAGTTCACGGAAACTGTTTTTT
v_gene: TRBV28
abundance: NA
d_gene: NA
j_gene: TRBJ1-4

CDR3aa: CASSSGLTGSADTQYF
CDR3nt: TGTGCCAGCAGCTCAGGACTAACGGGTAGCGCAGATACGCAGTATTTT
v_gene: TRBV6-2/TRBV6-3
abundance: once
d_gene: NA
j_gene: TRBJ2-3

CDR3aa: CSVEGTSGRNNEQFF
CDR3nt: TGCAGCGTTGAAGGGACTAGCGGGAGGAACAATGAGCAGTTCTTC
v_gene: TRBV29-1
abundance: NA
d_gene: TRBD2
j_gene: TRBJ2-1

CDR3aa: CASSPSDRAYEQYF
CDR3nt: TGTGCCAGCAGCCCTTCGGACAGGGCGTACGAGCAGTACTTC
v_gene: TRBV3-1/TRBV3-2
abundance: few
d_gene: TRBD1
j_gene: TRBJ2-7

CDR3aa: CASSLAKVAGITYEQYF
CDR3nt: TGTGCCAGCAGCTTGGCCAAGGTGGCAGGGATCACCTACGAGCAGTACTTC
v_gene: TRBV5-7
abundance: once
d_gene: NA
j_gene: TRBJ2-7

CDR3aa: CASSLAFLVQFF
CDR3nt: TGTGCCAGCAGCTTAGCGTTCCTAGTGCAGTTCTTC
v_gene: TRBV7-2
abundance: NA
d_gene: NA
j_gene: TRBJ2-1

CDR3aa: CASRGERTAGYTF
CDR3nt: TGTGCCAGCCGGGGGGAGCGGACAGCGGGCTACACCTTC
v_gene: TRBV7-8
abundance: NA
d_gene: NA
j_gene: TRBJ1-2

CDR3aa: CASSPGQIYNEQFF
CDR3nt: TGTGCCAGCAGCCCTGGACAGATATACAATGAGCAGTTCTTC
v_gene: TRBV11-3
abundance: NA
d_gene: NA
j_gene: TRBJ2-1